This entry features one T cell receptor beta chain sequence. This entry comes from a study of shared clonotypes between healthy human individuals. The length of the CDR3 is 12 residues. Between the trimmed V and J ends, which lost 7 bases and 4 bases, there was a span of 9 bases. CDR1 is MDHEN, CDR2 SYDVKM, per germline. The protocol was immunoSEQ multiplex PCR, while the TCRdb copy is restricted to in-frame clones and leaves out a portion. The table includes fewer than 600,000 clones, roughly four fifths detected once. This receptor was obtained from a woman aged 35 to 49 in good health. Some clones in this sample may be carry-over from other donors' samples. The chain joins TRBV28 to TRBJ2-3, with D unresolved. The sequencing input was PBMCs. The CDR3 coding sequence is TGTGCCAGCACCTATAGTGCAGATACGCAGTATTTT. It codes for CASTYSADTQYF.